Listed here are 13 T cell receptor beta chains from one sample, sequenced in a study of vaccination effects on CD4 cells after COVID-19. No antigens are known for them. The authors isolated CD4+ T cells after 10 days of culture. Of the BNT162b2 and mRNA-1273 vaccines, participants received two doses of one or the other. Profiling relied on immunoSEQ multiplex PCR, and the TCRdb table lists in-frame clones only, not all of them. The table has more than 60,000 clones, around 70% seen once; the top ten hold 2% to 2.5%. Sequencing used CD4+ T cells from PBMCs cultured without peptide, obtained after COVID-19 vaccination. These receptors came from a human donor who received a COVID-19 vaccine.

This chain connects TRBV6-2 or TRBV6-3 to TRBJ1-3, with a tentative D call TRBD1 (6 bases). CDR3 length equals 18 residues. Trimming shortened V by 2 bases and J by 0 bases, and 17 bases separated the two germline ends. The germline gives CDR1 MNHEY, CDR2 SVGEGT. CDR3 region: CASSYPGGRASSGNTIYF. In nucleotides, the CDR3 is TGTGCCAGCAGTTACCCTGGGGGCAGAGCGAGCTCTGGAAACACCATATATTTT.

Here the CDR3 reads CASSWTGGSEQYV. The CDR3 nucleotides read TGTGCCAGCTCATGGACAGGGGGCAGTGAGCAGTACGTC. This chain uses TRBV18 with TRBJ2-7, with 11 bases aligning to TRBD1. The germline gives CDR1 KGHSH, CDR2 LQKENI. The CDR3 totals 13 residues. Trimming removed 5 bases from V and 7 bases from J; junction bases left unmatched: 4.

This clone has more than one count but fewer than ten. The V and J genes are TRBV18 and TRBJ1-5; D remains unclear. There are 15 residues in the CDR3. Per germline, CDR1 KGHSH and CDR2 LQKENI. V lost 5 bases to trimming and J lost 3 bases, with 14 bases between them. CDR3 sequence reads: CASSFAGYHNQPQHF. The CDR3 nucleotides are TGTGCCAGCTCATTTGCAGGATATCACAATCAGCCCCAGCATTTT.

This chain connects TRBV11-2 to TRBJ1-1; D is uncertain. The germline V gene encodes CDR1 SGHAT and CDR2 FQNNGV. This CDR3 has 15 residues. V was cut by 6 bases and J by 0 bases, with 14 bases left in between. CDR3 residues: CASSVARIMNTEAFF. Written as DNA, the CDR3 is TGTGCCAGCAGTGTGGCGAGAATCATGAACACTGAAGCTTTCTTT.

CDR3 sequence (DNA): TGCGCCAGCAGCCTAGCCCCTCTTGGGAAAACTGAAGCTTTCTTT. This translates into CASSLAPLGKTEAFF. The chain links TRBV4-1 to TRBJ1-1; no clear D. In germline, CDR1 is MGHRA, CDR2 YSYEKL. The ends were cut back, 4 bases at V and 5 bases at J, with 17 bases in the middle. CDR3 size: 15 residues.

V is TRBV6-4 and J is TRBJ2-1; D is ambiguous. Germline V lookup: CDR1 MRHNA, CDR2 SNTAGT. Trimming left V 2 bases short and J 9 bases short, with 11 bases between. CDR3 length: 13 amino acids. CDR3 in amino acids: CASSDESFSEQFF. The CDR3 bases are TGTGCCAGCAGTGACGAGTCATTCAGTGAGCAGTTCTTC.

This chain connects TRBV12-5 to TRBJ1-5; D is uncertain. Germline CDR1 and CDR2: LGHNT and FRNRAP. The CDR3 contains 14 residues. Trimming stripped 5 bases from V and 3 bases from J, with 11 bases between. The DNA of the CDR3 is TGTGCTAGTGGTCCCGGTGGGCTCAATCAGCCCCAGCATTTT. Its protein is CASGPGGLNQPQHF.

The chain recombines TRBV7-2 with TRBJ2-3; TRBD2 aligns across 8 bases. The J segment lost 2 bases and the V segment lost 2 bases, leaving 6 bases of the junction unmatched. CDR1 and CDR2 from the germline V gene are SGHTA and FQGNSA. The CDR3 runs 16 residues. The CDR3 DNA reads TGTGCCAGCAGCTTACGTCCGGGAGGGAACACAGATACGCAGTATTTT. Its protein product is CASSLRPGGNTDTQYF.

The rearrangement links TRBV18 to TRBJ2-7; D remains unclear. Trimming shortened V by 3 bases and J by 0 bases, and 12 bases separated the two germline ends. This CDR3 has 15 amino acids. The germline V gene encodes CDR1 KGHSH and CDR2 LQKENI. The CDR3 DNA is TGTGCCAGCTCACCTTCAGGACGGGCCTCCTACGAGCAGTACGTC. Protein sequence: CASSPSGRASYEQYV.

The chain links TRBV5-1 to TRBJ2-3; 14 nucleotides agree with TRBD2. V was clipped by 4 bases and J by 3 bases; unmatched bases: 7. The CDR3 extends over 17 amino acids. Germline V gene lookup returns CDR1 SGHRS and CDR2 YFSETQ. The CDR3 nucleotides are TGCGCCAGCAGCGGTTCCGGGACTAGCGGGGGTACAGATACGCAGTATTTT. It is translated as CASSGSGTSGGTDTQYF.

Here the CDR3 DNA reads TGCGCCAGCAGCTTGGATGGGACTCGGGTTACTGAAGCTTTCTTT. Encoded protein: CASSLDGTRVTEAFF. This chain uses TRBV5-1 with TRBJ1-1; D possibly corresponds to TRBD1 (5 bases). CDR3 length equals 15 residues. In germline, CDR1 is SGHRS, CDR2 YFSETQ. Trimming pared 0 bases from V and 5 bases from J, leaving 14 bases between.

The rearrangement uses TRBV19 and TRBJ2-3; D is uncertain. CDR3 length equals 15 residues. Looked up from germline, CDR1 is LNHDA and CDR2 is SQIVND (reference sequence). V lost 3 bases, J lost 0 bases, and 10 bases lay in between. CDR3 residues: CASSIRRISTDTQYF. The CDR3 DNA follows: TGTGCCAGTAGTATCCGGCGGATTAGCACAGATACGCAGTATTTT. The complete variable domain, with remaining parts taken from reference TRBV19 and TRBJ2-3, reads DGGITQSPKYLFRKEGQNVTLSCEQNLNHDAMYWYRQDPGQGLRLIYYSQIVNDFQKGDIAEGYSVSREKKESFPLTVTSAQKNPTAFYLCASSIRRISTDTQYFGPGTRLTVL.

This clone was seen more than once but under ten times. The rearrangement joins TRBV6-2 or TRBV6-3 to TRBJ2-4; 7 bases are shared with TRBD1. Germline V gene data show CDR1 as MNHEY and CDR2 as SVGEGT. Trimming cost V 6 bases and J 6 bases; bases outside gene matches: 11. The CDR3 loop spans 15 amino acids. For the CDR3, the DNA is TGTGCCAGCAGCATTAACAGGGGCGAGGTAAACATTCAGTACTTC. It is translated as CASSINRGEVNIQYF.